The text below deals with one T cell receptor beta chain. The antigen is undetermined. Possible read error: a much larger clone is one base away. The source of the sample is a study of breast tumors, draining lymph nodes, adjacent tissues. Overall study findings and caveats: The data were judged consistent with most tumor T cells coming from lymph node and expanding in tumor. That most tumor T cells come from lymph nodes remained unproven. Compared with basal-like, luminal-like tumors shared significantly more repertoire with nontumor tissue. Tumor TCR diversity was below lymph nodes but above nontumor tissue.

One entry per CDR3 protein, called by TCRdb with MiXCR from the multiplex PCR reads. The sample lists around 290,000 distinct CDR3 sequences, about 33% occurring once. Germline V lookup: CDR1 SGHTA, CDR2 FQGTGA. The CDR3 has 13 residues. Samples came from axillary lymph nodes draining the breast cancer. The chain recombines TRBV7-3 with TRBJ2-1, with a weak D call TRBD2 (6 bases). The receptor was isolated from a female donor with breast cancer. Some clones in this sample may be carry-over from other donors' samples. Sequencing was carried out using axillary lymph node tissue. CDR3 nucleotides: TGTGCCAGCAGCTCGGGACTTCACAATGGGCAGTTCTTC. Translation: CASSSGLHNGQFF.